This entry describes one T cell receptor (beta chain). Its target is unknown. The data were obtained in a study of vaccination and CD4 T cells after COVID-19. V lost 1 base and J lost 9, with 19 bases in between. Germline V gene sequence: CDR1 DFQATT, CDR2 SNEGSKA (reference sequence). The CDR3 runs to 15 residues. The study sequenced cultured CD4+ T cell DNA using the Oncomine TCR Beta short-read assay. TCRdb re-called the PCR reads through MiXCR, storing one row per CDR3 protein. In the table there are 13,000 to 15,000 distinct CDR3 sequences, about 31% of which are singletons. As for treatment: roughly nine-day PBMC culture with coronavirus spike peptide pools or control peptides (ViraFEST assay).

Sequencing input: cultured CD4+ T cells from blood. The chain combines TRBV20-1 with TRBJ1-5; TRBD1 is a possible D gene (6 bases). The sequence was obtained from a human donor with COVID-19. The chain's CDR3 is CSARGHSGAEGPQHF. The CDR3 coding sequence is TGCAGTGCTAGAGGACATTCAGGGGCCGAGGGGCCCCAGCATTTT.